The entry below describes one T cell receptor (beta chain). What it binds is not known. This record comes from a study of cytomegalovirus exposure and HLA in healthy donors. The germline CDR1 and CDR2 sequences are MDHEN and SYDVKM. The CDR3 is 14 residues long. V lost 2 bases and J 5 bases, leaving 13 bases between the germline ends. Study-wide points: The study designated roughly 150 TCR beta chains cytomegalovirus-associated.

The method was immunoSEQ multiplex PCR; TCRdb's version includes in-frame clones alone and lacks a portion of them. Of under 250,000 clones detected, around 90% appear once; the ten largest clones hold 1.5% to 2%. The sequenced sample consisted of PBMCs. V usage is TRBV28 and J usage is TRBJ2-7; maybe TRBD2 (5 bases). The receptor comes from a woman under 30 in good health and CMV-seropositive. CDR3 DNA sequence: TGTGCCAGCAGTTTAAGAGGGTTGGGTAACGAGCAGTACTTC. Its protein product is CASSLRGLGNEQYF.